This T cell receptor (beta chain) originates from a study of shared clonotypes between healthy human individuals. Germline lookup yields CDR1 MNHEY and CDR2 SMNVEV (reference sequence). V lost 4 bases and J lost 2, with 8 bases in between. CDR3 size: 13 residues. DNA input for the unsorted PBMC replicate PCRs was around 0.3 ug, 31,000 or so T cell genomes. Only in-frame clones appear in the TCRdb table, and some are missing; sequencing was by immunoSEQ multiplex PCR. Here the sample spans a few hundred thousand clones, about 80% being singletons. The V call is TRBV27, the J call TRBJ2-5, with D unclear. The receptor's source is a woman aged 40 to 55 in good health. Some clones in this sample may be carry-over from other donors' samples. Sequencing input: PBMCs. CDR3 DNA sequence: TGTGCCAGCAGTTCTCTCAGTCAAGAGACCCAGTACTTC. Translated, it gives CASSSLSQETQYF.